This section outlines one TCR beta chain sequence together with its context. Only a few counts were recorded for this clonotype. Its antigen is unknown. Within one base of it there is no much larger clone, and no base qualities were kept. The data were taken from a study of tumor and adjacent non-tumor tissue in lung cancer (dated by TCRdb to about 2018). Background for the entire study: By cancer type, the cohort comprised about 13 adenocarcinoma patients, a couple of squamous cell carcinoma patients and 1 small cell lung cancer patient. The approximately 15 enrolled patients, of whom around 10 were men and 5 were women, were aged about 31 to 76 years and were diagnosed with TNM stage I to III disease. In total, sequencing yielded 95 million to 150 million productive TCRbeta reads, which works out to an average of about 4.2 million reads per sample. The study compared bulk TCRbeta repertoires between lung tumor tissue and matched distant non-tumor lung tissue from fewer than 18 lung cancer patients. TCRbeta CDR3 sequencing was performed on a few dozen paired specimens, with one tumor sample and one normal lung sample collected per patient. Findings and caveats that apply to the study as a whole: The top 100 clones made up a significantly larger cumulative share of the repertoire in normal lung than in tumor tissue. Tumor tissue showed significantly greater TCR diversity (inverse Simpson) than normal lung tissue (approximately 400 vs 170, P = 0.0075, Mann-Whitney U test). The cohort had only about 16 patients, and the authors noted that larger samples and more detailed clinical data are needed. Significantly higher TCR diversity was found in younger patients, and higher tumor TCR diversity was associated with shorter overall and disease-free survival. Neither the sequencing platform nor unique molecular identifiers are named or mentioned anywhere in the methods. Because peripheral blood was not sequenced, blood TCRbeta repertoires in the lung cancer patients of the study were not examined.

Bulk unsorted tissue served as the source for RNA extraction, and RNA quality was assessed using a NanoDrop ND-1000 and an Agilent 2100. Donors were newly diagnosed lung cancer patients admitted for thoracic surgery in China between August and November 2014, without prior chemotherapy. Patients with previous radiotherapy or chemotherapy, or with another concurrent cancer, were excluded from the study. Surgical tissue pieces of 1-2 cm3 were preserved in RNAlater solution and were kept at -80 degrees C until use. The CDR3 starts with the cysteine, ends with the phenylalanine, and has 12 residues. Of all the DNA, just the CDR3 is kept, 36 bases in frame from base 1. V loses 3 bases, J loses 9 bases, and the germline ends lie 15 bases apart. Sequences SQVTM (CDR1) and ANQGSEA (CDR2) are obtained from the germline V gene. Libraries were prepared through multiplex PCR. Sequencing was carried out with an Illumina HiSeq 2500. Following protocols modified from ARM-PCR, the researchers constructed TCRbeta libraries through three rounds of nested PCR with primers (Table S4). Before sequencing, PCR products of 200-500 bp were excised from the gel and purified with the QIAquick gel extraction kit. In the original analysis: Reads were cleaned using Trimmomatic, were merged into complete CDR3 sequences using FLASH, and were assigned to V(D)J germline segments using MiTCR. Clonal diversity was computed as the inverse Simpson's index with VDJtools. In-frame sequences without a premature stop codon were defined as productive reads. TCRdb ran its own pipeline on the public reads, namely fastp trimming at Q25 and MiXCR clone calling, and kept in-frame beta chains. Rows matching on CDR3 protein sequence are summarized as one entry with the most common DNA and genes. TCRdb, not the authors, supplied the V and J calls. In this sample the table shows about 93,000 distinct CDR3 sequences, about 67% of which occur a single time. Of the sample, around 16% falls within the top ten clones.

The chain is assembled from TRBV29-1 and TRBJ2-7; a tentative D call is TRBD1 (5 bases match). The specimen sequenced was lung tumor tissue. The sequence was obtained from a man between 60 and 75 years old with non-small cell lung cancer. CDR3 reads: CSVETDTTRQYF. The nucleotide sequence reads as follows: TGCAGCGTTGAGACAGATACTACGAGGCAGTACTTC.